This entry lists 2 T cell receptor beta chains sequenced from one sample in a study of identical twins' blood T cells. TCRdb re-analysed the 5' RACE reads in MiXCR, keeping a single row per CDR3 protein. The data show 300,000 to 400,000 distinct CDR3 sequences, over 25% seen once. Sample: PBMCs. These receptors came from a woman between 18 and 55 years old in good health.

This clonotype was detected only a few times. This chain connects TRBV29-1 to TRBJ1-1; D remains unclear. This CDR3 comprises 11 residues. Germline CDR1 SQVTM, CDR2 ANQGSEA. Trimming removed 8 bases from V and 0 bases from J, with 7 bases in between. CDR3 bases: TGCAGCACCACAGTGAACACTGAAGCTTTCTTT. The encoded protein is CSTTVNTEAFF.

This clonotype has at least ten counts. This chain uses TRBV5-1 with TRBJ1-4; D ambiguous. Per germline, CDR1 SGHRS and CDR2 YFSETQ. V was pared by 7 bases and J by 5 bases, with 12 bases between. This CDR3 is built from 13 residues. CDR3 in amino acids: CASRTGRNEKLFF. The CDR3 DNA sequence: TGCGCCAGCCGAACGGGCAGAAATGAAAAACTGTTTTTT.